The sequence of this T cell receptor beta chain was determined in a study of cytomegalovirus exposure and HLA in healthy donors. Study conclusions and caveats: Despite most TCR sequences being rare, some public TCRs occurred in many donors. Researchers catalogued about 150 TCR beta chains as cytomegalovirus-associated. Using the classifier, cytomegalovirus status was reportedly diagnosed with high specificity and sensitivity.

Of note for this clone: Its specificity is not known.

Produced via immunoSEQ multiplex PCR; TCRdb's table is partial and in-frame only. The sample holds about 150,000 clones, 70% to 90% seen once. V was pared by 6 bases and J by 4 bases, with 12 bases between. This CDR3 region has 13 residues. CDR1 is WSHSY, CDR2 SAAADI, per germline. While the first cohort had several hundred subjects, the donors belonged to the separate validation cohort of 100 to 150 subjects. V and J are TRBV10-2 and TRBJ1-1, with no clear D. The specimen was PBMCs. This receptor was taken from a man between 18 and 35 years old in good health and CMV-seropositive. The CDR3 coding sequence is TGCGCCAGCAGCCGAGCTCGAGGCACTGAAGCTTTCTTT. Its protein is CASSRARGTEAFF.